This T cell receptor beta chain derives from a study of beta chain features in type 1 diabetes. Study-wide findings and caveats: Sampled from patients, naive, central memory and Treg TCRB repertoires appeared more similar than those sampled from healthy donors. More deletions and fewer insertions at VDJ junctions were found in patients with type 1 diabetes.

Every isolated RNA sample was fully reverse transcribed, so sequencing captured expressed TCRB transcripts. The repertoire was sequenced with immunoSEQ multiplex PCR; TCRdb's copy has only in-frame clones and lacks some. The sample contains hundreds of thousands of clones, about 32% of which appear only once. Comment on this clone: The target antigen is unknown.

The germline gives CDR1 ENHRY, CDR2 SYGVKD. This CDR3 region has 14 residues. Between the trimmed V and J ends, which lost 4 bases and 4 bases, there was a span of 11 bases. This TCR was recovered from a man between 18 and 29 years old in good health. Sequences were obtained from naive CD4+ T cells from blood. The chain uses TRBV10-3 and TRBJ2-1; D is tentatively TRBD1 or TRBD2 (6 bases each). CDR3 residues: CAISGGTQYNEQFF. The DNA for the CDR3 is TGTGCCATCAGTGGCGGGACACAGTACAATGAGCAGTTCTTC.